This entry lists 29 T cell receptor beta chains sequenced from one sample in a study of glioma-infiltrating T cells. The iRepertoire nested amplicon-rescue multiplex PCR amplified TCR alpha and beta CDR3s from RNA. One entry per CDR3 protein results from TCRdb running MiXCR on the multiplex PCR reads. The repertoire holds roughly 200,000 distinct CDR3 sequences, with about 46% as singletons. Source material: glioma tissue, nonneoplastic brain tissue, or PBMCs (not recorded which). All receptors derive from a human donor with low-grade glioma or glioblastoma, undergoing nonglioma brain surgery, or in good health (not recorded which).

With regard to this clonotype: A read error may account for a junction end that differs from germline. The rearrangement joins TRBV7-7 to TRBJ2-5, with a tentative D call TRBD1 (7 bases). The CDR3 runs to 15 residues. Germline CDR1 reads SSHAT; CDR2 reads FNYEAQ (reference sequence). The CDR3 DNA reads as TGTTCCAGCAGCCCCCTCGCAGGGGGGAGGGAGACCCAGTACTTC. It specifies CSSSPLAGGRETQYF.

V and J are TRBV18 and TRBJ2-7, with 7 positions matching TRBD1. The CDR3 sequence is 15 residues long. After removal of 3 bases from V and 2 bases from J, the junction contained 7 bases not matched to a gene. Germline CDR1 and CDR2: KGHSH and LQKENI. The CDR3 is CASSPGTAKTYEQYF. The CDR3 DNA follows: TGTGCCAGCTCACCCGGGACAGCGAAAACCTACGAGCAGTACTTC.

There are a few counts of this clonotype. The chain carries TRBV18 and TRBJ2-3, with D possibly being TRBD1 or TRBD2 (5 bases each). Germline CDR1 reads KGHSH; CDR2 reads LQKENI. V lost 2 bases and J 2 bases, leaving 8 bases between the germline ends. This CDR3 is 14 amino acids long. The CDR3 protein is CASSPGGTTDTQYF. CDR3 nucleotide sequence: TGTGCCAGCTCACCAGGTGGGACCACAGATACGCAGTATTTT.

This clonotype has ten or more counts. The chain recombines TRBV6-1 with TRBJ1-3; unclear D gene. CDR1 is MNHNS and CDR2 is SASEGT in the germline V gene. Between the trimmed V and J ends, which lost 6 bases and 0 bases, there was a span of 18 bases. This CDR3 comprises 17 residues. The CDR3 DNA sequence: TGTGCCAGCAGAAAGACCGGGATAGCTGACTCTGGAAACACCATATATTTT. Protein product: CASRKTGIADSGNTIYF.

This clonotype was detected many times. This rearrangement joins TRBV6-6 to TRBJ1-2; D is unresolved. Germline V gene data show CDR1 as MNHNY and CDR2 as SVGAGI (reference sequence). V dropped 0 bases and J dropped 8 bases, with 10 bases sitting between them. The CDR3 length is 13 residues. The CDR3 nucleotides are TGTGCCAGCAGTTACTCTAGCTCCGGAGGCTACACCTTC. Translated, it gives CASSYSSSGGYTF.

This clonotype is medium-sized (0.01 to 0.1%) by share. The rearrangement uses TRBV6-1 and TRBJ1-1; tentatively, D is TRBD1 (6 bases). Germline loops: CDR1 MNHNS, CDR2 SASEGT. This CDR3 is built from 14 residues. The germline V and J ends were trimmed by 3 bases and 1 base, with 9 bases remaining between them. CDR3 loop: CASSEVTGNTEAFF. In DNA, the CDR3 is TGTGCCAGCAGTGAGGTGACAGGGAACACTGAAGCTTTCTTT.

V usage is TRBV5-1 and J usage is TRBJ2-3; D ambiguous. V dropped 10 bases and J dropped 7 bases, with 22 bases sitting between them. This CDR3 region has 14 residues. CDR1 and CDR2 from the germline V gene are SGHRS and YFSETQ. The CDR3 region has the DNA TGCGCCTCCTACCCGGACCAAGCGACGTATACGCAGTATTTT. Amino acids: CASYPDQATYTQYF.

The sample holds many counts of this clonotype. The CDR3 spells CSAITSGTDTQYF. The CDR3 DNA is TGCAGTGCTATCACTAGCGGCACAGATACGCAGTATTTT. The rearrangement joins TRBV20-1 to TRBJ2-3, with 7 bases fitting TRBD2. This CDR3 is 13 amino acids long. After removal of 4 bases from V and 1 base from J, the junction contained 2 bases not matched to a gene. In germline, CDR1 is DFQATT, CDR2 SNEGSKA (reference sequence).

Notes on this clonotype: A read error may be the cause here, since a much bigger clone is one base away. The CDR3 region is CASSLVAGGPPEQSF. CDR3 coding DNA: TGTGCCAGCAGTTTAGTAGCGGGAGGCCCCCCAGAGCAGTCCTTC. The chain recombines TRBV27 with TRBJ2-1; 10 positions agree with TRBD2. This CDR3 comprises 15 residues. From germline, CDR1 is MNHEY and CDR2 SMNVEV (reference sequence).

This clonotype was seen just once. The chain couples TRBV5-4 to TRBJ2-3, with D possibly TRBD2 on 5 matching bases. Germline V gene data show CDR1 as SGHNT and CDR2 as YYREEE (reference sequence). Trimming cost V 4 bases and J 7 bases, with 19 bases left between them. CDR3 size: 15 residues. CDR3 DNA sequence: TGTGCCAGCAGCCCGGACTCGCGAACGGTTAATACGCAGTATTTT. This translates into CASSPDSRTVNTQYF.

To note about this clonotype: It may be a read error: a sequence one base away is much more abundant. This chain joins TRBV15 and TRBJ2-1, with 7 bases lining up with TRBD1. The CDR3 length is 14 residues. Per the germline V gene, CDR1 is LNHNV and CDR2 is YYDKDF (reference sequence). The CDR3 sequence: CATSRVGTVNEQSF. The CDR3 DNA follows: TGTGCCACCAGCAGAGTGGGGACAGTCAATGAGCAGTCCTTC.

This clonotype was detected only a few times. This sequence joins TRBV28 and TRBJ2-7; TRBD1 matches 9 bases. The germline gives CDR1 MDHEN, CDR2 SYDVKM. After removal of 7 bases from V and 2 bases from J, the junction contained 18 bases not matched to a gene. The CDR3 has 18 residues. CDR3 region: CASTQPGQGRYSTYEQYF. The CDR3 DNA reads TGTGCCAGCACCCAACCGGGACAGGGACGGTACTCAACCTACGAGCAGTACTTC.

In this sample, this clonotype turned up a few times. A much bigger clone sits one base away, suggesting this may be a read error. CDR3 loop: CSVAKGAGGYTF. In DNA, the CDR3 is TGCAGCGTTGCCAAGGGGGCAGGTGGCTACACCTTC. V gene TRBV29-1 combines with J gene TRBJ1-2; the match to TRBD1 covers 7 bases. J gave up 7 bases and V 4 bases, and 6 bases lay outside the gene matches. The CDR3 runs to 12 residues. The germline gives CDR1 SQVTM, CDR2 ANQGSEA. Combining the CDR3 with reference TRBV29-1 and TRBJ1-2 gives the whole variable domain SAVISQKPSRDICQRGTSLTIQCQVDSQVTMMFWYRQQPGQSLTLIATANQGSEATYESGFVIDKFPISRPNLTFSTLTVSNMSPEDSSIYLCSVAKGAGGYTFGSGTRLTVV.

This clonotype was seen a handful of times. The rearrangement uses TRBV30 and TRBJ1-1; possibly TRBD1 for D (5 bases). The CDR3 extends over 15 amino acids. Germline-derived CDR1 and CDR2 are GTSNPN and SVGIG (reference sequence). DNA for the CDR3: TGTGCTAGGGCTGTGTCAGGGCCGGGGAACACTGAAGCTTTCTTT. Amino acids: CARAVSGPGNTEAFF.

CDR3 DNA: TGTGCCAGCAGTTCGAGACAGGGGGAGACCCAGTACTTC. Translation gives CASSSRQGETQYF. This rearrangement joins TRBV12-3 or TRBV12-4 to TRBJ2-1; 8 positions match TRBD1. Judging by the DNA end, TRBJ2-5 fits better; the J call may be wrong. This CDR3 contains 13 residues.

This clonotype was seen only a few times. Given a much more abundant clone one base away, this may be a read error. The V and J genes are TRBV20-1 and TRBJ2-5, with D maybe TRBD2 (6 bases). Germline values: CDR1 DFQATT, CDR2 SNEGSKA (reference sequence). The CDR3 is 15 amino acids. Trimming pared 1 base from V and 1 base from J, leaving 13 bases between. The CDR3 here is CSARAGPAGQETQYF. The CDR3 coding sequence is TGCAGTGCTAGAGCGGGACCAGCGGGCCAAGAGACCCAGTACTTC.

The table lists this clonotype with many counts. This chain connects TRBV2 to TRBJ2-7; TRBD1 might be the D (6 bases). Germline-derived CDR1 and CDR2 are SNHLY and FYNNEI. This CDR3 contains 16 residues. The V end was cut by 2 bases, the J end by 3 bases, with 17 bases between. The CDR3 here is CASSEWSMTGLYEQYF. In DNA, the CDR3 is TGTGCCAGCAGTGAATGGTCCATGACAGGCCTCTACGAGCAGTACTTC.

The V and J genes are TRBV18 and TRBJ2-3; D ambiguous. Trimming took 1 base from V and 3 from J, leaving 8 bases between them. The length of the CDR3 is 14 residues. Germline V gives CDR1 KGHSH, CDR2 LQKENI. For the CDR3, the DNA is TGTGCCAGCTCACCACTAAAGGAAACAGATACGCAGTATTTT. Translating gives CASSPLKETDTQYF.

This clonotype was counted at least ten times. This chain uses TRBV28 with TRBJ2-7, with D hard to call. The CDR3 runs to 11 residues. CDR1 is MDHEN and CDR2 is SYDVKM in the germline V gene. With 5 bases removed from V and 3 bases from J, the gap between germline ends came to 5 bases. The CDR3 is CASSGNYEQYF. The CDR3 DNA follows: TGTGCCAGCAGTGGAAACTACGAGCAGTACTTC.

Concerning this clonotype: A much larger clonotype is one base distant, so this may be a read error. The J gene is TRBJ2-3, the V gene TRBV29-1, with D possibly TRBD2 on 5 matching bases. Germline V gene sequence: CDR1 SQVTM, CDR2 ANQGSEA. V was pared by 4 bases and J by 2 bases, with 10 bases between. The CDR3 is 13 amino acids. The DNA of the CDR3 is TGCAGCGTTGTGTATAGCGCCACAGATACGCAGTATTTT. Its translation is CSVVYSATDTQYF.

The chain couples TRBV4-1 to TRBJ2-1; 11 bases are shared with TRBD2. With 4 bases clipped from V and 4 bases from J, the junction kept 3 bases outside the gene matches. Per the germline V gene, CDR1 is MGHRA and CDR2 is YSYEKL. The CDR3 consists of 15 residues. CDR3 in DNA: TGCGCCAGCAGCCCGGGACTAGCGGATTACAATGAGCAGTTCTTC. Its protein is CASSPGLADYNEQFF.

The genes are TRBV2 and TRBJ2-7, with 10 nucleotides matching TRBD1. V dropped 6 bases and J dropped 9; count of bases not matched to a gene: 14. The CDR3 covers 15 residues. Germline CDR1 is SNHLY and CDR2 is FYNNEI. The CDR3 DNA follows: TGTGCCAGCAGGACACCGGGACAGGGGACTATGCGGCAGTACTTC. Translated: CASRTPGQGTMRQYF.

This clonotype was picked up many times. This rearrangement joins TRBV25-1 to TRBJ1-1; D is possibly TRBD1 (5 bases). The CDR3 is 16 amino acids. The V end lost 0 bases, the J end lost 10 bases, and 21 bases lay between the germline ends. Germline V gives CDR1 MGHDK, CDR2 SYGVNS. The CDR3 nucleotides are TGTGCCAGCAGTGAATATGTTGCGACTCAACCCGGGGGAGCTTTCTTT. Encoded protein: CASSEYVATQPGGAFF.

Comments on this clonotype: A much larger clone lies one base from this, so it may be a read error. The V and J genes are TRBV7-2 and TRBJ2-1, with 10 bases identical to TRBD2. CDR1 SGHTA and CDR2 FQGNSA come from the germline V gene. The junction had 8 bases not matched to a gene; V was cut back by 4 bases and J by 8 bases. CDR3 size: 15 residues. For the CDR3, the DNA is TGTGCCAGCAGCTCTACTAGCGGGAACGCACATGAGCAGTTCTTC. Translated, it gives CASSSTSGNAHEQFF.

In this sample, this clonotype turned up a few times. This sequence joins TRBV9 and TRBJ2-3; TRBD1 matches at 8 bases. The trim removed 0 bases at V and 4 bases at J, leaving 7 bases unmatched. The CDR3 consists of 16 residues. Per germline, CDR1 SGDLS and CDR2 YYNGEE. The CDR3 loop is CASSVGGQGESDTQYF. The CDR3 nucleotides are TGTGCCAGCAGCGTAGGAGGACAGGGCGAGTCAGATACGCAGTATTTT.

As to this clonotype: A much bigger clone sits one base away, suggesting this may be a read error. The chain has TRBV4-1 and TRBJ1-3, with D unclear. The V gene's germline CDR1 is MGHRA and CDR2 YSYEKL. V gave up 7 bases and J gave up 2 bases, with 6 bases separating them. CDR3 size: 12 residues. CDR3 amino acids: CASMVTGNTIYF. CDR3 DNA: TGCGCCAGCATGGTAACTGGAAACACCATATATTTT.

This clonotype was seen ten or more times. The chain combines TRBV6-1 with TRBJ2-4, with TRBD2 matching over 9 bases. The germline V gene has CDR1 MNHNS and CDR2 SASEGT. V lost 6 bases to trimming and J lost 7 bases; unmatched junction nucleotides: 10. CDR3 size: 15 residues. The CDR3 region is CASSGRGGASNIQYF. The DNA for the CDR3 is TGTGCCAGCAGCGGGCGGGGGGGTGCGAGTAACATTCAGTACTTC.

There are a few counts of this clonotype. The genes are TRBV4-1 and TRBJ2-2; unclear D gene. The CDR3 is 19 residues long. The germline gives CDR1 MGHRA, CDR2 YSYEKL. Deletions cut 0 bases from V and 0 bases from J, with 17 bases between. The CDR3 here is CASSQEILRQHANTGELFF. The CDR3 DNA reads as TGCGCCAGCAGCCAAGAGATCCTTCGGCAGCACGCGAACACCGGGGAGCTGTTTTTT.

This clonotype was seen a handful of times. The CDR3 spells CASSLDRGSTEAFF. The CDR3 DNA sequence: TGTGCCAGCTCACTAGACAGGGGATCCACTGAAGCTTTCTTT. V usage is TRBV18 and J usage is TRBJ1-1; 8 nucleotides line up with TRBD1. Germline CDR1 and CDR2: KGHSH and LQKENI. V gave up 4 bases and J gave up 4 bases; unmatched junction bases: 5. CDR3 size: 14 residues.